These 4 T cell receptor beta chains were all obtained from the same sample, sequenced in a study of human T cells and chemical hapten exposure. Documented time point: pre-sensitization, week 0. Specified treatment: therapeutic diphenylcyclopropenone sensitization with weekly scalp DPC. Each CDR3 protein is one row after TCRdb ran MiXCR on the RACE reads. The sample contains roughly 260,000 distinct CDR3 sequences, 8.6% of which appear only once. Sample: whole blood, taken in connection with sensitization to the hapten diphenylcyclopropenone (DPC). Source of these receptors: a woman between 40 and 50 years old with alopecia areata. Some clones in this sample may be carry-over from other donors' samples.

This clonotype has only a few counts. J is TRBJ1-2 and V is TRBV11-1; D is undetermined. This CDR3 has 15 residues. CDR1 is SGHAT and CDR2 is FQDESV in the germline V gene (reference sequence). The V gene lost 5 bases and the J gene lost 3 bases, with 16 bases spanning the gap. CDR3 residues: CASSPLRQTYYGYTF. The CDR3 region has the DNA TGTGCCAGCAGCCCCCTCCGGCAGACATACTATGGCTACACCTTC.

This clonotype was observed a single time. A single base separates this from a much larger clone, so it may be a read error. The chain has TRBV6-5 and TRBJ1-2, with 7 nucleotides matching TRBD1. The CDR3 spans 15 residues. Germline values: CDR1 MNHEY, CDR2 SVGAGI. J was trimmed by 5 bases and V by 2 bases; bases with no gene match: 8. Here the CDR3 reads CASSYTPPGGYGYTF. The DNA for the CDR3 is TGTGCCAGCAGTTACACACCCCCAGGGGGGTATGGCTACACCTTC.

The CDR3 region has the DNA TGTGCCAGCAAGGGCCCCGATAATTCACCCCTCCACTTT. It codes for CASKGPDNSPLHF. The gene calls are TRBV2 and TRBJ1-6, with D unclear. The CDR3 is 13 amino acids. Germline CDR1 SNHLY, CDR2 FYNNEI. The germline V and J ends were trimmed by 7 bases and 5 bases, with 9 bases remaining between them.

In its sample, this clonotype was seen many times. The CDR3 here is CASSHGSAGTAISYGYTF. For the CDR3, the DNA is TGTGCCAGCAGCCATGGGAGCGCCGGGACCGCAATTTCCTATGGCTACACCTTC. This rearrangement joins TRBV3-1 to TRBJ1-2, with D perhaps matching TRBD1 (5 bases). Germline lookup yields CDR1 LGHDT and CDR2 YNNKEL (reference sequence). This CDR3 comprises 18 residues. Trimming shortened V by 3 bases and J by 4 bases, and 24 bases separated the two germline ends.